These T cell receptor beta chains were read from a single sample in a study of control samples from healthy donors and cancer patients. Only in-frame clones appear in the TCRdb table, and some are missing; sequencing was by immunoSEQ multiplex PCR. The table shows about 150,000 clones, with 89% occurring only once. Sequencing used blood. Source of these receptors: a man under 40 in good health. Each CDR3 is given with its conserved first and last residue. Fields, in order: clone size, V gene, D gene, CDR3 length, J gene, CDR3 protein, CDR3 DNA. D genes are given only for firm matches. A clone size is listed for some rows: how often the clone was seen (once, few, many), or a class if it is expanded.

abundance: -
v_gene: TRBV19
d_gene: -
len: 15
j_gene: TRBJ1-3
CDR3aa: CASSPSGLGGNTIYF
CDR3nt: TGTGCCAGTAGCCCCTCCGGGTTAGGTGGAAACACCATATATTTT

abundance: -
v_gene: TRBV7-8
d_gene: -
len: 15
j_gene: TRBJ2-7
CDR3aa: CASSPMPFSSYEQYF
CDR3nt: TGTGCCAGCAGCCCCATGCCCTTTAGCTCCTACGAGCAGTACTTC

abundance: -
v_gene: TRBV2
d_gene: TRBD1
len: 13
j_gene: TRBJ2-1
CDR3aa: CASRDRGPYEQFF
CDR3nt: TGTGCCAGCAGAGACAGGGGGCCCTATGAGCAGTTCTTC

abundance: once
v_gene: TRBV5-1
d_gene: -
len: 17
j_gene: TRBJ2-5
CDR3aa: CASSLARVADGQETQYF
CDR3nt: TGCGCCAGCAGCTTGGCCAGGGTAGCGGACGGCCAAGAGACCCAGTACTTC

abundance: -
v_gene: TRBV13
d_gene: TRBD1
len: 13
j_gene: TRBJ1-2
CDR3aa: CASSLGQGVGYTF
CDR3nt: TGTGCCAGCAGCTTAGGACAGGGGGTGGGCTACACCTTC

abundance: -
v_gene: TRBV5-1
d_gene: -
len: 14
j_gene: TRBJ2-5
CDR3aa: CASSLEGRQETQYF
CDR3nt: TGCGCCAGCAGCTTGGAGGGGAGGCAAGAGACCCAGTACTTC

abundance: -
v_gene: TRBV6-2/TRBV6-3
d_gene: TRBD1
len: 16
j_gene: TRBJ2-7
CDR3aa: CASSYSRDRGDYEQYF
CDR3nt: TGTGCCAGCAGTTACTCCCGGGACAGGGGCGACTACGAGCAGTACTTC

abundance: -
v_gene: TRBV27
d_gene: TRBD1
len: 15
j_gene: TRBJ2-5
CDR3aa: CASSFFPGGVETQYF
CDR3nt: TGTGCCAGCAGTTTCTTCCCAGGGGGCGTTGAGACCCAGTACTTC

abundance: -
v_gene: TRBV7-6
d_gene: -
len: 15
j_gene: TRBJ2-7
CDR3aa: CASSPRTGGIYEQYF
CDR3nt: TGTGCCAGCAGCCCGAGGACAGGAGGGATCTACGAGCAGTACTTC

abundance: -
v_gene: TRBV11-2
d_gene: TRBD1
len: 14
j_gene: TRBJ2-5
CDR3aa: CASTTGTGSETQYF
CDR3nt: TGTGCCAGCACCACCGGGACAGGGAGCGAGACCCAGTACTTC

abundance: -
v_gene: TRBV21-1
d_gene: -
len: 16
j_gene: TRBJ2-3
CDR3aa: CASSKYGLAGKDTQYF
CDR3nt: TGTGCCAGCAGCAAGTACGGACTAGCGGGGAAAGATACGCAGTATTTT

abundance: -
v_gene: TRBV12-3/TRBV12-4
d_gene: -
len: 12
j_gene: TRBJ1-1
CDR3aa: CASVSRGTEAFF
CDR3nt: TGTGCCAGTGTTTCAAGAGGGACTGAAGCTTTCTTT

abundance: -
v_gene: TRBV25-1
d_gene: TRBD1
len: 16
j_gene: TRBJ2-1
CDR3aa: CASSAGGTGGMDEQFF
CDR3nt: TGTGCCAGCAGTGCCGGTGGGACAGGGGGAATGGATGAGCAGTTCTTC

abundance: once
v_gene: TRBV15
d_gene: -
len: 15
j_gene: TRBJ1-4
CDR3aa: CATSSLDRGNEKLFF
CDR3nt: TGTGCCACCAGCAGCCTCGACAGAGGCAATGAAAAACTGTTTTTT

abundance: -
v_gene: TRBV5-6
d_gene: TRBD2
len: 15
j_gene: TRBJ2-7
CDR3aa: CASSLMQRGGREQYF
CDR3nt: TGTGCCAGCAGCTTGATGCAGCGGGGGGGCCGCGAGCAGTACTTC

abundance: -
v_gene: TRBV18
d_gene: TRBD1
len: 15
j_gene: TRBJ1-1
CDR3aa: CASSERQGSGTEAFF
CDR3nt: TGTGCCAGCTCAGAGCGACAGGGGTCCGGCACTGAAGCTTTCTTT

abundance: -
v_gene: TRBV5-8
d_gene: -
len: 11
j_gene: TRBJ1-2
CDR3aa: CASGRQGGYTF
CDR3nt: TGTGCCAGCGGGAGGCAAGGTGGCTACACCTTC

abundance: -
v_gene: TRBV19
d_gene: -
len: 14
j_gene: TRBJ2-7
CDR3aa: CASSLVLADYEQYF
CDR3nt: TGTGCCAGTAGCTTGGTCCTAGCCGACTACGAGCAGTACTTC

abundance: -
v_gene: TRBV3-1/TRBV3-2
d_gene: TRBD2
len: 16
j_gene: TRBJ2-3
CDR3aa: CASSQYSSGSTDTQYF
CDR3nt: TGTGCCAGCAGCCAATATTCTAGCGGGAGCACAGATACGCAGTATTTT

abundance: -
v_gene: TRBV2
d_gene: -
len: 13
j_gene: TRBJ2-7
CDR3aa: CASSQTGGNEQYF
CDR3nt: TGTGCCAGCAGTCAGACCGGGGGCAACGAGCAGTACTTC

abundance: once
v_gene: TRBV11-2
d_gene: -
len: 17
j_gene: TRBJ2-3
CDR3aa: CASSLDETRPGTDTQYF
CDR3nt: TGTGCCAGCAGCTTAGATGAGACTAGGCCGGGCACAGATACGCAGTATTTT

abundance: -
v_gene: TRBV5-1
d_gene: -
len: 14
j_gene: TRBJ1-5
CDR3aa: CASSLGWGGQPQHF
CDR3nt: TGCGCCAGCAGCTTGGGGTGGGGAGGGCAGCCCCAGCATTTT

abundance: -
v_gene: TRBV27
d_gene: -
len: 16
j_gene: TRBJ1-6
CDR3aa: CASREEYGKNNSPLHF
CDR3nt: TGTGCCAGCAGAGAAGAATACGGAAAGAATAATTCACCCCTCCACTTT

abundance: -
v_gene: TRBV7-2
d_gene: -
len: 14
j_gene: TRBJ1-4
CDR3aa: CASSRSLANEKLFF
CDR3nt: TGTGCCAGCAGCAGGAGTTTAGCTAATGAAAAACTGTTTTTT

abundance: -
v_gene: TRBV3-1/TRBV3-2
d_gene: -
len: 14
j_gene: TRBJ1-5
CDR3aa: CASSQVAGFQPQHF
CDR3nt: TGTGCCAGCAGCCAAGTCGCGGGGTTTCAGCCCCAGCATTTT

abundance: -
v_gene: TRBV9
d_gene: -
len: 16
j_gene: TRBJ2-5
CDR3aa: CASSVEPRGAQGFQYF
CDR3nt: TGTGCCAGCAGCGTGGAACCCCGGGGGGCTCAAGGATTCCAGTACTTC

abundance: -
v_gene: TRBV29-1
d_gene: TRBD1
len: 17
j_gene: TRBJ2-7
CDR3aa: CSVAGTGGDISGYEQYF
CDR3nt: TGCAGCGTTGCAGGGACAGGGGGTGACATTAGTGGCTACGAGCAGTACTTC

abundance: -
v_gene: TRBV27
d_gene: TRBD2
len: 15
j_gene: TRBJ2-1
CDR3aa: CASLPLGGAVNEQFF
CDR3nt: TGTGCCAGCCTTCCCCTCGGGGGGGCGGTAAATGAGCAGTTCTTC